The clone carrying this TCR beta chain was detected a few times. Its target is not known. Germline and junction disagree at one end, which may indicate a read error. New diagnoses, under 2 months' duration, and ages 18 to 65 characterized the hyperthyroidism patients. Additional autoimmune diseases, uncontrolled infections, pregnancy or lactation disqualified patients. CDR3 length: 17 residues. Germline loops: CDR1 MDHEN, CDR2 SYDVKM. This sample is part of a study of Graves' ophthalmopathy and Graves' hyperthyroidism. As the template, RNA transcripts were used to amplify TCR beta CDR3 regions. Second-round multiplex PCR followed a first-round RT-PCR using HTBI primers. TCRdb used MiXCR to reprocess the multiplex PCR reads, holding one entry per CDR3 protein. The sample lists about 390,000 distinct CDR3 sequences, 15% seen once, with approximately 7% in the top ten. Study-wide results and limits: Cross-validated, the 13-signature model showed 87.88%/81.08% sensitivity/specificity, and 80%/75% in the test set. Also, most clonotypes expanded in the thyroid above 0.001 frequency appeared in blood.

The rearrangement links TRBV28 to TRBJ2-4; TRBD2 is a possible D gene (6 bases). The sample consisted of peripheral blood. This TCR was sampled from a woman younger than 30 with stable Graves' hyperthyroidism. The CDR3 region has the DNA TGTGCCAGCAGTTTCGAAGATTGGTTACTAGCCAAAAACATTAAGTACTTC. It is translated as CASSFEDWLLAKNIKYF. Together with reference TRBV28 and TRBJ2-4, the CDR3 gives the full variable domain: DVKVTQSSRYLVKRTGEKVFLECVQDMDHENMFWYRQDPGLGLRLIYFSYDVKMKEKGDIPEGYSVSREKKERFSLILESASTNQTSMYLCASSFEDWLLAKNIKYFGAGTRLSVL.